This T cell receptor beta chain was sequenced for a study of T cell responses to AZD1222 COVID-19 vaccine. CDR3 length: 10 residues. The germline V gene encodes CDR1 DFQATT and CDR2 SNEGSKA (reference sequence). The V end was cut by 5 bases, the J end by 5 bases, with 6 bases between. Findings of the study overall: Sampling that yielded the repertoires occurred only after the peak T cell response. Most donors were white British, females outnumbered males, and clonal diversity was possibly underestimated. The study reported that nearly half of spike-specific TCRs target unmutated variant regions. Regions 160-218 and 743-854 dominated among vaccine-associated CD4 TCRs spanning spike.

Some clones are missing from TCRdb's copy, which holds only in-frame ones; the method was immunoSEQ multiplex PCR. Among more than 85,000 clones listed, more than 75% were seen once. About this clone: The antigen is undetermined.

The chain has TRBV20-1 and TRBJ1-2; D gene unclear. The sequencing used peripheral blood, collected on day 0 of AZD1222 vaccination. The clonotype comes from an adult in good health. In DNA form, the CDR3 reads TGCAGTGCTTATGGGTATGGCTACACCTTC. Encoded protein: CSAYGYGYTF.